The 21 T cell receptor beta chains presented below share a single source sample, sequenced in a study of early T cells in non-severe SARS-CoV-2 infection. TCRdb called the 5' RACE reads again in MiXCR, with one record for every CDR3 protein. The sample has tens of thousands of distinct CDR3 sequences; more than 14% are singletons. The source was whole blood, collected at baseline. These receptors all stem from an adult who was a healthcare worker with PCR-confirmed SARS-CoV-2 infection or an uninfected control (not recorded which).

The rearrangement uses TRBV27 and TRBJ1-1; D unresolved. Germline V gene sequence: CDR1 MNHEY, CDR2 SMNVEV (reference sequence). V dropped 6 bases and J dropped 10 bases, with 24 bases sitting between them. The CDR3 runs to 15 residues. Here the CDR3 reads CASSLGPSHPSVAFF. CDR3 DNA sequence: TGTGCCAGCAGCTTGGGCCCCTCTCACCCATCGGTAGCTTTCTTT.

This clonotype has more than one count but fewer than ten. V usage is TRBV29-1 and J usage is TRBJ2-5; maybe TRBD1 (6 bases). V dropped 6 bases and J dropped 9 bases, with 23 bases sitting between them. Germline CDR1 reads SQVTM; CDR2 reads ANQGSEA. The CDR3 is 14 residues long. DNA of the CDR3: TGCAGCGTGGATAGAATTACAGGGACCGGGGCCCAGTACTTC. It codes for CSVDRITGTGAQYF. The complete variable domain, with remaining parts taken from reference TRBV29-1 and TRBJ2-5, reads SAVISQKPSRDICQRGTSLTIQCQVDSQVTMMFWYRQQPGQSLTLIATANQGSEATYESGFVIDKFPISRPNLTFSTLTVSNMSPEDSSIYLCSVDRITGTGAQYFGPGTRLLVL.

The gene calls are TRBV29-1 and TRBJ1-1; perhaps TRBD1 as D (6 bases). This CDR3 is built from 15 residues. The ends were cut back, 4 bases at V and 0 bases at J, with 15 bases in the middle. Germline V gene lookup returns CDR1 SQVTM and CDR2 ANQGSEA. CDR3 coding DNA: TGCAGCGTTGCCTCTCCGGACAGAATGAACACTGAAGCTTTCTTT. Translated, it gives CSVASPDRMNTEAFF.

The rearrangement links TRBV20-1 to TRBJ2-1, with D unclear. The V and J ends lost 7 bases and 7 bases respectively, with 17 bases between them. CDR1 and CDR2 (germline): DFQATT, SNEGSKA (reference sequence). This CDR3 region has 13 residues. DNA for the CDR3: TGCAGTGTCGCACCCCAGTCCTCGAATGAGCAGTTCTTC. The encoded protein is CSVAPQSSNEQFF.

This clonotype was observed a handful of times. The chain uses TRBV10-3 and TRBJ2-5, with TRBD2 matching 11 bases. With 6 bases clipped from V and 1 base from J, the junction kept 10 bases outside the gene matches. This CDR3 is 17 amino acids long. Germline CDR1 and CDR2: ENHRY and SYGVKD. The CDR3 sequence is CAIRNSGRASTQETQYF. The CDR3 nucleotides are TGTGCCATCAGGAATAGCGGGAGGGCCTCGACCCAAGAGACCCAGTACTTC.

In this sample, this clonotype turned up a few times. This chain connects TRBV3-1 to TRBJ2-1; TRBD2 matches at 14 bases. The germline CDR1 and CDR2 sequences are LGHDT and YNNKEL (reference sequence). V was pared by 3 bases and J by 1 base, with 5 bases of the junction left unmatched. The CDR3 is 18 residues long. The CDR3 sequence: CASSQRLAGGRSYNEQFF. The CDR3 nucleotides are TGTGCCAGCAGCCAGAGACTAGCGGGAGGGAGATCCTACAATGAGCAGTTCTTC.

Here the CDR3 DNA reads TGCGCCAGCATGCCCGGGCCCACAGACTATAACACTGAAGCTTTCTTT. This gives the protein CASMPGPTDYNTEAFF. The chain carries TRBV5-1 and TRBJ1-1; no definite D call. Deletions cut 6 bases from V and 2 bases from J, with 20 bases between. The CDR3 runs 16 residues. Germline CDR1 and CDR2: SGHRS and YFSETQ.

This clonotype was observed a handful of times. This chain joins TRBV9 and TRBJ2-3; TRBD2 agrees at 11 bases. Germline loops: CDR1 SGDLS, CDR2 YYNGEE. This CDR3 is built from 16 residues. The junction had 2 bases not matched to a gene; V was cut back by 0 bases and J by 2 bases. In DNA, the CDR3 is TGTGCCAGCAGCGTAGGGACTAGCGGGTACACAGATACGCAGTATTTT. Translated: CASSVGTSGYTDTQYF.

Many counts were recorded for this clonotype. The CDR3 sequence: CASSPVSSYEQYF. In nucleotides, the CDR3 is TGTGCCAGCAGTCCGGTAAGCTCCTACGAGCAGTACTTC. The chain recombines TRBV28 with TRBJ2-7; D uncertain. From germline, CDR1 is MDHEN and CDR2 SYDVKM. Trimming took off 5 bases at V and 0 bases at J, with 8 bases between the two ends. The CDR3 loop spans 13 amino acids.

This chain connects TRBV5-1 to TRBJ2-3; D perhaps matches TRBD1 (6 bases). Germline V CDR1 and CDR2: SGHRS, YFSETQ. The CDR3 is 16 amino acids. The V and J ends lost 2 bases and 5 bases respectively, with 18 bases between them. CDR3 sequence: CASSFSGGPDQDTQYF. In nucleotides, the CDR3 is TGCGCCAGCAGCTTCTCTGGGGGCCCGGATCAAGATACGCAGTATTTT.

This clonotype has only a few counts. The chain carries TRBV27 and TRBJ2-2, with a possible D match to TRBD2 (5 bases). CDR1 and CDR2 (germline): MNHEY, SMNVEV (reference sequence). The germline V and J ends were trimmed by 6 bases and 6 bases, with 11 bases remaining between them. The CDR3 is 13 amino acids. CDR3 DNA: TGTGCCAGCAGGCGAGGGTACCCCGGGGAGCTGTTTTTT. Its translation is CASRRGYPGELFF.

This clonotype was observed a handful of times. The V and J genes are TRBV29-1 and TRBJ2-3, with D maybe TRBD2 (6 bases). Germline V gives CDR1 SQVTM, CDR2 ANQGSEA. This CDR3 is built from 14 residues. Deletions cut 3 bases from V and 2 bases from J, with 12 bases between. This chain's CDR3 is CSVDNAGPTDTQYF. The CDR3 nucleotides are TGCAGCGTTGATAATGCGGGACCCACAGATACGCAGTATTTT.

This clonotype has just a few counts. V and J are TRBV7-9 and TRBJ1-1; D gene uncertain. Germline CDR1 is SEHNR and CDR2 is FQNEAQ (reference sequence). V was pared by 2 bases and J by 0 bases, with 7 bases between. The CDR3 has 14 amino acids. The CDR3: CASSLMALNTEAFF. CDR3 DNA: TGTGCCAGCAGCTTAATGGCGTTGAACACTGAAGCTTTCTTT.

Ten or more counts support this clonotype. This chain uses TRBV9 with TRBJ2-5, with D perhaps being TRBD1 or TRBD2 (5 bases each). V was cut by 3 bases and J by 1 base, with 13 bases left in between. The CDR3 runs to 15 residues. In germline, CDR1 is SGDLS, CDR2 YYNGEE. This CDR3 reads CASSAGGVAQETQYF. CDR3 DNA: TGTGCCAGCAGCGCTGGGGGAGTTGCCCAAGAGACCCAGTACTTC.

The CDR3 sequence: CASTSQAGTTSSYNSPLHF. Written as DNA, the CDR3 is TGTGCCAGCACTTCCCAGGCCGGGACAACAAGCTCCTATAATTCACCCCTCCACTTT. The genes are TRBV12-3 or TRBV12-4 and TRBJ1-6, with D maybe TRBD1 (6 bases). This CDR3 contains 19 residues. Trimming pared 7 bases from V and 0 bases from J, leaving 22 bases between.

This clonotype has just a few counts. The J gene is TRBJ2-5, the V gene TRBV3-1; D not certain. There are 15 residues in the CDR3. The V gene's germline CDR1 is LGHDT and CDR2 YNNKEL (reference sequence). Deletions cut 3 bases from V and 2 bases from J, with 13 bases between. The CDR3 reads CASSQVVSRQETQYF. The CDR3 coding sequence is TGTGCCAGCAGCCAGGTGGTGTCCCGTCAAGAGACCCAGTACTTC.

The CDR3 reads CASSVKARHNTF. CDR3 coding DNA: TGTGCCAGCAGCGTTAAGGCTCGACACAACACCTTC. This rearrangement joins TRBV28 to TRBJ1-2, with D uncertain. Germline CDR1 reads MDHEN; CDR2 reads SYDVKM. The CDR3 spans 12 residues. Trimming took off 6 bases at V and 12 bases at J, with 17 bases between the two ends.

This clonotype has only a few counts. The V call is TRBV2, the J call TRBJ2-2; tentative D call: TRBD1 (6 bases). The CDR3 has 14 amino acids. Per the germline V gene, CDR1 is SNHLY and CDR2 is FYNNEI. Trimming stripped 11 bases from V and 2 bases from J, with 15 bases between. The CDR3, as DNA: TGTGCCTGGGGGCTCCCACCCAACACCGGGGAGCTGTTTTTT. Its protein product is CAWGLPPNTGELFF.

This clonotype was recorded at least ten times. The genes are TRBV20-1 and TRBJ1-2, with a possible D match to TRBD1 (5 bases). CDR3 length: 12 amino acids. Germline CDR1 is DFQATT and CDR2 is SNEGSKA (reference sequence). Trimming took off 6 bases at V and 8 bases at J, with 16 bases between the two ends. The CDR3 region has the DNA TGCAGTGCCGGGGACGTAATTAGGGGCTACACCTTC. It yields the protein CSAGDVIRGYTF.

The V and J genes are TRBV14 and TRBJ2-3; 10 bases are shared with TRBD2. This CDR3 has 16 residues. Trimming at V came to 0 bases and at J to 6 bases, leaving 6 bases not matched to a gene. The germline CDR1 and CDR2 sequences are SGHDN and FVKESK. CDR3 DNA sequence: TGTGCCAGCAGCCAAGATGCTAGCGGGAGTGCGGATACGCAGTATTTT. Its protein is CASSQDASGSADTQYF.

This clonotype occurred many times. CDR3 bases: TGCAGCGTTGACAGGGGCACTGAAGCTTTCTTT. This encodes CSVDRGTEAFF. The rearrangement joins TRBV29-1 to TRBJ1-1, with D perhaps matching TRBD1 (6 bases). Between the trimmed V and J ends, which lost 3 bases and 4 bases, there was a span of 6 bases. The CDR3 sequence is 11 residues long. CDR1 and CDR2 (germline): SQVTM, ANQGSEA.